Below are 10 T cell receptor beta chains sequenced from a single sample in a study of vaccination and CD4 T cells after COVID-19. Time point specified: late sampling 161 to 241 days after vaccination in a few convalescent patients. Indicated treatment: approximately nine-day PBMC culture with coronavirus spike peptide pools or control peptides (ViraFEST assay). With the Oncomine TCR Beta short-read assay, DNA from cultured CD4+ T cells was sequenced. A single record per CDR3 protein comes from TCRdb applying MiXCR to the PCR reads. The table lists tens of thousands of distinct CDR3 sequences, roughly 40% of them singletons, with roughly 9.9% in the top ten. No antigens are known for them. The specimen comprised CD4+ T cells from blood, cultured in vitro, sampled about 7 months after SARS-CoV-2 vaccination. The receptors originated from a human donor who had recovered from COVID-19.

V and J are TRBV7-9 and TRBJ2-6; perhaps TRBD1 as D (6 bases). Per the germline V gene, CDR1 is SEHNR and CDR2 is FQNEAQ (reference sequence). V was cut by 5 bases and J by 0 bases, with 11 bases left in between. The CDR3 extends over 16 amino acids. The CDR3 protein is CASSPGHHSGANVLTF. Here the CDR3 DNA reads TGTGCCAGCAGCCCGGGACACCACTCTGGGGCCAACGTCCTGACTTTC.

V and J are TRBV24-1 and TRBJ1-2; D uncertain. The CDR3 consists of 14 residues. Germline lookup yields CDR1 KGHDR and CDR2 SFDVKD. Trimming removed 4 bases at V and 0 bases at J, with 8 bases between. This CDR3 reads CATSEGGPNYGYTF. The CDR3 DNA is TGTGCCACCAGTGAAGGAGGGCCTAACTATGGCTACACCTTC.

The V and J genes are TRBV20-1 and TRBJ2-3, with D possibly TRBD2 on 6 matching bases. Trimming removed 0 bases at V and 3 bases at J, with 10 bases between. Germline loops: CDR1 DFQATT, CDR2 SNEGSKA (reference sequence). There are 14 residues in the CDR3. In DNA form, the CDR3 reads TGCAGTGCTAGAGAACCTGGGAGGACAGATACGCAGTATTTT. Its translation: CSAREPGRTDTQYF.

The chain combines TRBV6-1 with TRBJ2-7, with D perhaps being TRBD1 or TRBD2 (5 bases each). V dropped 8 bases and J dropped 2 bases, with 19 bases sitting between them. The CDR3 contains 15 residues. Germline-derived CDR1 and CDR2 are MNHNS and SASEGT. CDR3 sequence reads: CASQPSGTGTYEQYF. CDR3 nucleotides: TGTGCCAGCCAACCTTCCGGGACGGGAACCTACGAGCAGTACTTC.

Relative to its sample, this clonotype is medium-sized. The chain joins TRBV7-2 to TRBJ2-3; TRBD1 aligns across 8 bases. Trimming at V came to 1 base and at J to 2 bases, leaving 2 bases not matched to a gene. This CDR3 is 15 amino acids long. The V gene's germline CDR1 is SGHTA and CDR2 FQGNSA. In DNA, the CDR3 is TGTGCCAGCAGCTTAGGGACAGGGCACACAGATACGCAGTATTTT. This codes for CASSLGTGHTDTQYF.

The V and J genes are TRBV19 and TRBJ1-2; TRBD1 might be the D (5 bases). The ends were cut back, 3 bases at V and 2 bases at J, with 10 bases in the middle. The V gene's germline CDR1 is LNHDA and CDR2 SQIVND (reference sequence). CDR3 length: 14 amino acids. The CDR3 sequence: CASSILAGNYGYTF. The DNA for the CDR3 is TGTGCCAGTAGTATTCTCGCAGGGAACTATGGCTACACCTTC.

V usage is TRBV28 and J usage is TRBJ2-5, with a possible D match to TRBD1 (5 bases). The V end lost 4 bases, the J end lost 5 bases, and 14 bases lay between the germline ends. Germline V gives CDR1 MDHEN, CDR2 SYDVKM. CDR3 size: 14 residues. CDR3 DNA sequence: TGTGCCAGCAGTTCCACCAGGGTCGGGGAGACCCAGTACTTC. This codes for CASSSTRVGETQYF.

This clonotype was observed a few times. This sequence joins TRBV20-1 and TRBJ2-3; D is perhaps TRBD2 (6 bases). This CDR3 has 14 residues. Germline CDR1 reads DFQATT; CDR2 reads SNEGSKA (reference sequence). The germline V and J ends were trimmed by 5 bases and 2 bases, with 14 bases remaining between them. DNA of the CDR3: TGCAGTGCTCGTAGCGGATCCGACACAGATACGCAGTATTTT. This gives the protein CSARSGSDTDTQYF.

This clonotype was seen more than once but under ten times. The CDR3 spells CSARTPTSGYEQYF. DNA of the CDR3: TGCAGTGCTAGAACCCCGACTAGCGGCTACGAGCAGTACTTC. The chain uses TRBV20-1 and TRBJ2-7; 9 bases line up with TRBD2. The trim removed 2 bases at V and 3 bases at J, leaving 5 bases unmatched. Germline V gives CDR1 DFQATT, CDR2 SNEGSKA (reference sequence). This CDR3 is 14 amino acids long.

This clonotype came up a few times. The gene calls are TRBV9 and TRBJ2-5, with a tentative D call TRBD2 (6 bases). The length of the CDR3 is 15 residues. Trimming removed 0 bases at V and 5 bases at J, with 14 bases between. The germline V gene has CDR1 SGDLS and CDR2 YYNGEE. CDR3 region: CASSVGSGEVETQYF. As DNA, the CDR3 is TGTGCCAGCAGCGTAGGGTCGGGAGAGGTTGAGACCCAGTACTTC.